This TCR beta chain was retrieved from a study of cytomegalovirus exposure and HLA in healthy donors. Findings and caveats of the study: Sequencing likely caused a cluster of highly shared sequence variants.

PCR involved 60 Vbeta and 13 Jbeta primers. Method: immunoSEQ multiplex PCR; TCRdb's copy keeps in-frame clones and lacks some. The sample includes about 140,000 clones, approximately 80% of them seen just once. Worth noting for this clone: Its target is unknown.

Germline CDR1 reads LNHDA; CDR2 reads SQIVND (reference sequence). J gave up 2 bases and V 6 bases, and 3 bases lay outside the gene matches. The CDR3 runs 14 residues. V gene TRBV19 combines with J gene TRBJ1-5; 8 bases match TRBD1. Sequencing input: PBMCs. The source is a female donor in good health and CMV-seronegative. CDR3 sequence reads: CASSLQGGNQPQHF. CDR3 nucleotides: TGTGCCAGTAGCCTACAGGGGGGCAATCAGCCCCAGCATTTT.